The next 4 T cell receptor beta chains were all read from a single sample in a study of identical twins. TCRdb ran MiXCR on the 5' RACE reads and lists one entry per CDR3 protein. The table lists 200,000 to 250,000 distinct CDR3 sequences, 10% to 15% of them singletons, with about 4.1% in the top ten. These data also featured in a second study, about yellow fever vaccine responses in identical twins.

The specimen was memory (CD45RO+) T cells sorted from blood. Receptor source: a young woman in good health.

This clonotype occurred a few times. The gene calls are TRBV6-6 and TRBJ2-7; D remains ambiguous. V lost 5 bases and J 4 bases, leaving 6 bases between the germline ends. The germline CDR1 and CDR2 sequences are MNHNY and SVGAGI (reference sequence). CDR3 length equals 11 residues. Written as DNA, the CDR3 is TGTGCCAGCAGTACTCTATACGAGCAGTACTTC. Its protein is CASSTLYEQYF.

This clonotype came up a few times. V and J are TRBV7-9 and TRBJ2-2; 11 bases are a match to TRBD2. Germline loops: CDR1 SEHNR, CDR2 FQNEAQ (reference sequence). The CDR3 has 16 amino acids. With 0 bases clipped from V and 5 bases from J, the junction kept 2 bases outside the gene matches. In nucleotides, the CDR3 is TGTGCCAGCAGCTTAGCTGGGACTAGCGGTACCGGGGAGCTGTTTTTT. Its translation is CASSLAGTSGTGELFF.

The chain is built from TRBV20-1 and TRBJ1-6, with D maybe TRBD1 (5 bases). Trimming pared 6 bases from V and 10 bases from J, leaving 13 bases between. CDR3 length: 12 residues. Germline V CDR1 and CDR2: DFQATT, SNEGSKA (reference sequence). This chain's CDR3 is CSALSGPSPLHF. In nucleotides, the CDR3 is TGCAGTGCGTTGTCAGGGCCCTCACCCCTCCACTTT.

This clonotype was seen a handful of times. V usage is TRBV5-6 and J usage is TRBJ2-7, with a possible D match to TRBD1 (5 bases). Germline V gene data show CDR1 as SGHDT and CDR2 as YYEEEE. V was clipped by 4 bases and J by 7 bases, with 21 bases between them. The CDR3 has 15 amino acids. The chain's CDR3 is CASSELQVASREQYF. As DNA, the CDR3 is TGTGCCAGCAGCGAATTACAGGTTGCCTCGAGAGAGCAGTACTTC.